This TCR beta chain comes out of a study of shared clonotypes between healthy human individuals. Findings of the study overall: Sharing across a handful of donors was seen in about 5% of naive CD4 clonotypes. Owing to a small donor count, the genetic and exposure-history diversity represented was limited.

For this clone: What it binds is unknown.

Sequencing was performed with immunoSEQ multiplex PCR; in TCRdb, only in-frame clones are kept and a portion is missing. The profile shows 2,100,000 or so clones, nearly 97% of them singletons. The sequenced sample was naive CD4+ T cells sorted from blood. The sample's subset: CD45RA+ positively selected. The clonotype originates from a man younger than 35 in good health.

This CDR3 reads CAISEGRSDEQYF. CDR3 DNA: TGTGCCATCAGTGAGGGGAGGAGCGACGAGCAGTACTTC. This chain uses TRBV10-3 with TRBJ2-7; D possibly corresponds to TRBD2 (6 bases). The CDR3 is made up of 13 amino acids. The ends were cut back, 2 bases at V and 5 bases at J, with 10 bases in the middle. The germline CDR1 and CDR2 sequences are ENHRY and SYGVKD.